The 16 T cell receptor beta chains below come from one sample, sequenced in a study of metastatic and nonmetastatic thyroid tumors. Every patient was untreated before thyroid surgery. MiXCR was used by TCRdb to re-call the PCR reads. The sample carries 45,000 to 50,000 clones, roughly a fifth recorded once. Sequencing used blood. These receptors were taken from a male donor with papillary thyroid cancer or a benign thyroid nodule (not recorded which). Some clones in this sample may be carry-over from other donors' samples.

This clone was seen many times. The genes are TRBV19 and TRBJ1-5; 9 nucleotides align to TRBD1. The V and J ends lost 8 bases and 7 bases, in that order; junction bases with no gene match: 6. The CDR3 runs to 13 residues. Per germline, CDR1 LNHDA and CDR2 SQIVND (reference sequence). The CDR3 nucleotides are TGTGCCAGTCATGGACAGGGGATGCAGCCCCAGCATTTT. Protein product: CASHGQGMQPQHF.

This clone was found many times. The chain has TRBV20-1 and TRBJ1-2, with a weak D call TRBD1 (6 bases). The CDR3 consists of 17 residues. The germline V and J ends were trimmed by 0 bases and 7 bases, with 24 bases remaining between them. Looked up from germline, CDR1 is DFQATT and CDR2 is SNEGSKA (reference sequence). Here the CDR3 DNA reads TGCAGTGCTAGAGATCCGTTGGGGGAAGGGGGAACGGGTGGCTACACCTTC. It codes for CSARDPLGEGGTGGYTF.

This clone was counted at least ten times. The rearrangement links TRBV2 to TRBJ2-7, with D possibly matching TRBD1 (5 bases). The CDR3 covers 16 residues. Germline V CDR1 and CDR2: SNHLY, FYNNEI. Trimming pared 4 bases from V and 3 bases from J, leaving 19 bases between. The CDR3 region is CASSVGALGPIYEQYF. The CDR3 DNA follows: TGTGCCAGCAGTGTTGGGGCCCTTGGACCTATCTACGAGCAGTACTTC.

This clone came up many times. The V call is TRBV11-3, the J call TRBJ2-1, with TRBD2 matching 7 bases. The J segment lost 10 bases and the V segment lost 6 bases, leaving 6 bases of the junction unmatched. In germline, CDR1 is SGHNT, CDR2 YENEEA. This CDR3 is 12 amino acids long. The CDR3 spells CASRNWTREQFF. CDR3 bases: TGTGCCAGCAGGAACTGGACTAGAGAGCAGTTCTTC.

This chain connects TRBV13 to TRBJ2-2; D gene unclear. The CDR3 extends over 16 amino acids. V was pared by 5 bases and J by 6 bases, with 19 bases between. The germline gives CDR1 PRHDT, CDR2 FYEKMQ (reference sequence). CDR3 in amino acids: CASSVPSPNAAGELFF. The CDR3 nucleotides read TGTGCCAGCAGCGTCCCTTCCCCAAATGCTGCCGGGGAGCTGTTTTTT. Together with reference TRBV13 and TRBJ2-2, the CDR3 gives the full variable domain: AAGVIQSPRHLIKEKRETATLKCYPIPRHDTVYWYQQGPGQDPQFLISFYEKMQSDKGSIPDRFSAQQFSDYHSELNMSSLELGDSALYFCASSVPSPNAAGELFFGEGSRLTVL.

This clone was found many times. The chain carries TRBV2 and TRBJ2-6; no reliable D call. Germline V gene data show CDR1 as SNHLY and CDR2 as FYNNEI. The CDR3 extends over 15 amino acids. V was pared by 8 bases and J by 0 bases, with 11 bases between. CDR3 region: CASRKTSSGANVLTF. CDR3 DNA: TGTGCCAGCCGAAAAACTTCCTCTGGGGCCAACGTCCTGACTTTC.

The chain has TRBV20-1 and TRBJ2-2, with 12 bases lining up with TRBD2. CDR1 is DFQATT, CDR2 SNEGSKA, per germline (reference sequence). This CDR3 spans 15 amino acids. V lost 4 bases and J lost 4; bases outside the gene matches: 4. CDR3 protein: CSATPGLAGTGELFF. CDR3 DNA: TGCAGTGCTACCCCGGGACTAGCGGGCACCGGGGAGCTGTTTTTT.

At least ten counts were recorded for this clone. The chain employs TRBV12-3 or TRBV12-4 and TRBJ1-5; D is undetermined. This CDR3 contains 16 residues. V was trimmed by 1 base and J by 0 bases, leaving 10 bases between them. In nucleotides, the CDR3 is TGTGCCAGCAGTTTAGTCGTCGGTAGTAGCAATCAGCCCCAGCATTTT. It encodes CASSLVVGSSNQPQHF.

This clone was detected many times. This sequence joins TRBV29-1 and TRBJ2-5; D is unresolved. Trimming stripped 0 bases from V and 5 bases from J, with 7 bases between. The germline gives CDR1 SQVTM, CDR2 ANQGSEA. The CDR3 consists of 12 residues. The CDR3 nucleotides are TGCAGCGTTGAAGAATTGGGGGAGACCCAGTACTTC. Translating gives CSVEELGETQYF.

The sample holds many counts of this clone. CDR3 sequence: CASSLGQGGTGELFF. CDR3 coding DNA: TGCGCCAGCAGCTTGGGACAGGGAGGCACCGGGGAGCTGTTTTTT. The chain carries TRBV5-1 and TRBJ2-2; D perhaps matches TRBD1 (7 bases). Germline lookup yields CDR1 SGHRS and CDR2 YFSETQ. V dropped 0 bases and J dropped 4 bases, with 10 bases sitting between them. This CDR3 is 15 amino acids long.

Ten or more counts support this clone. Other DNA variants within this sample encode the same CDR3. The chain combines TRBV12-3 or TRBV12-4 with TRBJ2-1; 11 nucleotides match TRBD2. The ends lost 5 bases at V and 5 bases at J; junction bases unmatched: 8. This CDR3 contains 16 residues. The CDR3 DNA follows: TGTGCCAGCAGTCCCGGGACTAGCGGAACCAACAATGAGCAGTTCTTC. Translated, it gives CASSPGTSGTNNEQFF.

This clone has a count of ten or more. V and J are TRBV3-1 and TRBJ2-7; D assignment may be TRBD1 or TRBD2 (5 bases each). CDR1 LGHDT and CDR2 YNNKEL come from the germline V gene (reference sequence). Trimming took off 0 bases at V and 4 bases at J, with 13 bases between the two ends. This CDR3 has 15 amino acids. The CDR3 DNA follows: TGTGCCAGCAGCCAAGACAGGGAGAGGAGGTACGAGCAGTACTTC. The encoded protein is CASSQDRERRYEQYF.

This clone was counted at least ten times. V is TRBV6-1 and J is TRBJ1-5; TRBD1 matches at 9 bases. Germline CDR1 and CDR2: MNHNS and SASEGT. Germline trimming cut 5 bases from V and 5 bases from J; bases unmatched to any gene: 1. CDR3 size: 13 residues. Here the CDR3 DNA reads TGTGCCAGCAGTCGGGACAGGGATCAGCCCCAGCATTTT. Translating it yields CASSRDRDQPQHF.

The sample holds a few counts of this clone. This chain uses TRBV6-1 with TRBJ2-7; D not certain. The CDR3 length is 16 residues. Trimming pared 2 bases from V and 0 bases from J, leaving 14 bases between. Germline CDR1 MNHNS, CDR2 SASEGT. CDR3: CASSENNLESSYEQYF. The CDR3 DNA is TGTGCCAGCAGTGAAAATAACCTCGAGAGCTCCTACGAGCAGTACTTC.

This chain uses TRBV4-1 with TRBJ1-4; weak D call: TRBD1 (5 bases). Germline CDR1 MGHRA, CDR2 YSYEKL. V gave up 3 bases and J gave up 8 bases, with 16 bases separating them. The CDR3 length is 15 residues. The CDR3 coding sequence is TGCGCCAGCAGCCACCCGGGGGGACCTATGGAAAAACTGTTTTTT. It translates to CASSHPGGPMEKLFF.

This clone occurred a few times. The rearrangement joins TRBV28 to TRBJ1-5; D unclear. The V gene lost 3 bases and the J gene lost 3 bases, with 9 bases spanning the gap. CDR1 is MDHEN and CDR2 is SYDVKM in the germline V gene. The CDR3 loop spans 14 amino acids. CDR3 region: CASSFGRTNQPQHF. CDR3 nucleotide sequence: TGTGCCAGCAGTTTCGGACGGACCAATCAGCCCCAGCATTTT.